This TCR beta chain was captured in a study of tissue T cells after allogeneic stem cell transplantation. This clone appeared a single time. No antigen is known for it. Gene names refer to mouse genes. The read gets to within 1 residue of the CDR3 end, and the germline J gene fills in the rest. Noted time point: mouse harvest day 7 after allogeneic transplant. The graft held 10^6 splenic CD5+ T cells and 10^7 T-cell-depleted bone marrow cells. B6 (H2b) cells into BALB/c (H2d) mice; tissues taken at day 7 or 14. Produced via immunoSEQ multiplex PCR; TCRdb's table is partial and in-frame only. The profile shows over 7,000 clones, 40% to 55% of them singletons. V shed 1 base and J 3 bases; nucleotides not matched to a gene: 4. CDR3 length: 15 residues. The germline V gene has CDR1 NNHNN and CDR2 SYGAGS (reference sequence). Overall study findings and caveats: Only a limited share of tissue TCRs appeared in blood or spleen.

V and J are TRBV13-2 and TRBJ2-4, with TRBD2 identical over 8 bases. Material: gut tissue. This sequence originates from a female BALB/c mouse given C57BL/6 T cells with graft-versus-host disease after an allogeneic hematopoietic cell transplant. Partial CDR3 DNA: TGTGCCAGCGGTGATAGGGGGGGGCGCCAAAACACCTTGTAC. Its translation is CASGDRGGRQNTLY. The whole CDR3 reads CASGDRGGRQNTLYF.